This T cell receptor beta chain is drawn from a study of cytomegalovirus exposure and HLA in healthy donors. Donors counted as nominally healthy when sampled, yet unrecorded immune exposures were likely. PCR was performed using 60 Vbeta and 13 Jbeta primers. Method: immunoSEQ multiplex PCR; TCRdb's copy keeps in-frame clones and lacks some. This table lists 55,000 to 65,000 clones. From germline, CDR1 is SQVTM and CDR2 ANQGSEA. V was cut by 5 bases and J by 5 bases, with 15 bases left in between. The CDR3 runs 13 residues. The chain joins TRBV29-1 to TRBJ1-2; no firm D call. The material sequenced was PBMCs. The source of this sequence is a woman aged 18-30 years in good health and CMV-seronegative. The CDR3 coding sequence is TGCAGCGTTTGGAAGGAATCGACTTATGGCTACACCTTC. Residues: CSVWKESTYGYTF.